Presented here are 30 T cell receptor beta chains from one specimen sequenced in a study of OX40 agonist ivuxolimab in advanced cancers. The method was immunoSEQ multiplex PCR; TCRdb's version includes in-frame clones alone and lacks a portion of them. The sample includes about 48,000 clones, roughly 90% of them seen just once. The sample in question was CD4+ or CD8+ T cells sorted from blood, obtained in a trial of the OX40 agonist ivuxolimab. Every receptor here comes from an adult with an advanced solid tumor such as melanoma, head and neck, liver or kidney cancer.

This clone has a single count. The chain is built from TRBV28 and TRBJ1-5; TRBD1 matches 9 bases. This CDR3 spans 15 amino acids. V lost 6 bases and J lost 1; bases outside the gene matches: 4. Germline CDR1 is MDHEN and CDR2 is SYDVKM. This chain's CDR3 is CASSLGQGSNQPQHF. CDR3 coding DNA: TGTGCCAGCAGCCTGGGACAGGGAAGCAATCAGCCCCAGCATTTT.

The chain employs TRBV9 and TRBJ2-7; 8 bases map to TRBD1. The CDR3 sequence is 15 residues long. Germline CDR1 SGDLS, CDR2 YYNGEE. J was trimmed by 2 bases and V by 1 base; bases with no gene match: 5. CDR3 sequence reads: CASSVSPGGTYEQYF. The DNA for the CDR3 is TGTGCCAGCAGCGTATCCCCAGGGGGCACCTACGAGCAGTACTTC.

V usage is TRBV7-2 and J usage is TRBJ1-3, with D unresolved. Germline loops: CDR1 SGHTA, CDR2 FQGNSA. The CDR3 covers 14 residues. V shed 0 bases and J shed 1 base, with 4 bases lying between them. This chain's CDR3 is CASSLAGSGNTIYF. Here the CDR3 DNA reads TGTGCCAGCAGCTTAGCAGGGTCTGGAAACACCATATATTTT.

The gene calls are TRBV4-3 and TRBJ1-1; TRBD1 matches 9 bases. This CDR3 spans 17 amino acids. The J segment lost 3 bases and the V segment lost 4 bases, leaving 12 bases of the junction unmatched. Germline CDR1 LGHNA, CDR2 YSLEER. In DNA, the CDR3 is TGCGCCAGCAGCCGAAACAGGGACAGGGAGAGACACACTGAAGCTTTCTTT. It yields the protein CASSRNRDRERHTEAFF.

The chain links TRBV2 to TRBJ2-1; weak D call: TRBD1 (7 bases). The CDR3 runs to 15 residues. Germline V lookup: CDR1 SNHLY, CDR2 FYNNEI. V was pared by 7 bases and J by 9 bases, with 22 bases between. The CDR3 coding sequence is TGTGCCAGCAAAAACAGGGGCCTAGGAGGGGGTGAGCAGTTCTTC. This translates into CASKNRGLGGGEQFF.

This chain's CDR3 is CASRGSRGGLGETQYF. CDR3 sequence (DNA): TGTGCCAGCAGAGGTAGTCGCGGGGGGCTGGGCGAGACCCAGTACTTC. The rearrangement joins TRBV7-8 to TRBJ2-5, with 8 bases fitting TRBD2. Germline CDR1 and CDR2: SGHVS and FQNEAQ. There are 16 residues in the CDR3. The V segment lost 6 bases and the J segment 5 bases; nucleotides outside the gene matches: 14.

V and J are TRBV5-6 and TRBJ2-7; D uncertain. Trimming shortened V by 4 bases and J by 4 bases, and 12 bases separated the two germline ends. This CDR3 region has 13 residues. Germline CDR1 is SGHDT and CDR2 is YYEEEE. The CDR3 DNA reads TGTGCCAGCAGCCCCCTCGATGGGTACGAGCAGTACTTC. It specifies CASSPLDGYEQYF. The full variable domain, with the rest looked up from reference TRBV5-6 and TRBJ2-7, is DAGVTQSPTHLIKTRGQQVTLRCSPKSGHDTVSWYQQALGQGPQFIFQYYEEEERQRGNFPDRFSGHQFPNYSSELNVNALLLGDSALYLCASSPLDGYEQYFGPGTRLTVT.

This chain uses TRBV7-6 with TRBJ2-3; 12 bases map to TRBD2. This CDR3 contains 16 residues. The germline V gene has CDR1 SGHVS and CDR2 FNYEAQ. The ends lost 5 bases at V and 5 bases at J; junction bases unmatched: 8. CDR3 region: CASSPSSGGALDTQYF. The CDR3 nucleotides read TGTGCCAGCAGCCCTTCTAGCGGGGGGGCCTTAGATACGCAGTATTTT.

The V and J genes are TRBV7-6 and TRBJ2-7; D is perhaps TRBD1 (6 bases). The CDR3 covers 13 residues. V lost 1 base and J lost 2, with 6 bases in between. CDR1 SGHVS and CDR2 FNYEAQ come from the germline V gene. CDR3 loop: CASSLGTAYEQYF. The CDR3 DNA reads TGTGCCAGCAGCTTAGGGACAGCCTACGAGCAGTACTTC. The whole variable domain, remainder taken from reference TRBV7-6 and TRBJ2-7, is GAGVSQSPRYKVTKRGQDVALRCDPISGHVSLYWYRQALGQGPEFLTYFNYEAQQDKSGLPNDRFSAERPEGSISTLTIQRTEQRDSAMYRCASSLGTAYEQYFGPGTRLTVT.

Only a few counts were recorded for this clone. This chain connects TRBV6-5 to TRBJ2-2, with 7 nucleotides matching TRBD2. Germline trimming cut 6 bases from V and 5 bases from J; bases unmatched to any gene: 6. CDR1 is MNHEY, CDR2 SVGAGI, per germline. The CDR3 is 14 residues long. CDR3 DNA sequence: TGTGCCAGCAGACCCGGGACTAATACCGGGGAGCTGTTTTTT. It is translated as CASRPGTNTGELFF.

This clone occurred once. The genes are TRBV9 and TRBJ2-1, with 10 bases lining up with TRBD2. Germline loops: CDR1 SGDLS, CDR2 YYNGEE. V lost 0 bases and J lost 13; bases outside the gene matches: 10. The CDR3 has 15 residues. CDR3 in DNA: TGTGCCAGCAGCGTAGAGGAACTAGCGGGGCGGCCCCAGTTCTTC. It codes for CASSVEELAGRPQFF.

The J gene is TRBJ2-7, the V gene TRBV6-5, with TRBD1 matching over 9 bases. This CDR3 has 15 amino acids. From germline, CDR1 is MNHEY and CDR2 SVGAGI. V lost 0 bases and J lost 7; bases outside the gene matches: 7. This chain's CDR3 is CASSYSSTGGGEQYF. CDR3 nucleotides: TGTGCCAGCAGTTACTCCTCGACAGGGGGTGGTGAGCAGTACTTC.

V gene TRBV9 combines with J gene TRBJ2-3; TRBD1 aligns across 10 bases. Germline-derived CDR1 and CDR2 are SGDLS and YYNGEE. This CDR3 is built from 15 residues. Trimming removed 2 bases from V and 3 bases from J; junction bases left unmatched: 3. The CDR3, as DNA: TGTGCCAGCAGCGTTCGGGACAGGGGAACAGATACGCAGTATTTT. Its translation: CASSVRDRGTDTQYF.

V gene TRBV7-8 combines with J gene TRBJ2-3; D ambiguous. Germline CDR1 is SGHVS and CDR2 is FQNEAQ. Trimming removed 2 bases at V and 4 bases at J, with 16 bases between. The CDR3 covers 16 residues. The CDR3 DNA is TGTGCCAGCAGCTTAAGGGCCCAAGAGGCCGCAGATACGCAGTATTTT. Translation gives CASSLRAQEAADTQYF.

The genes are TRBV28 and TRBJ1-5, with D possibly TRBD1 on 6 matching bases. In germline, CDR1 is MDHEN, CDR2 SYDVKM. This CDR3 region has 14 residues. V was shortened by 4 bases and J by 3 bases, with 10 bases between the two germline ends. CDR3 bases: TGTGCCAGCAGTTCCCAGGGGTACAATCAGCCCCAGCATTTT. As protein: CASSSQGYNQPQHF.

This chain uses TRBV2 with TRBJ2-5; TRBD1 matches 11 bases. The germline CDR1 and CDR2 sequences are SNHLY and FYNNEI. The V and J ends lost 3 bases and 3 bases, in that order; junction bases with no gene match: 9. CDR3 length: 17 amino acids. The CDR3 sequence: CASSDRKGTGGEETQYF. CDR3 in DNA: TGTGCCAGCAGTGATAGAAAGGGGACAGGGGGGGAAGAGACCCAGTACTTC.

The V and J genes are TRBV10-2 and TRBJ2-5, with D hard to call. This CDR3 contains 15 residues. Germline V gives CDR1 WSHSY, CDR2 SAAADI. Trimming took 3 bases from V and 1 from J, leaving 12 bases between them. The CDR3 loop is CASSDYTVTQETQYF. DNA for the CDR3: TGCGCCAGCAGTGATTACACAGTCACCCAAGAGACCCAGTACTTC.

V is TRBV13 and J is TRBJ1-2; the D is unclear. Looked up from germline, CDR1 is PRHDT and CDR2 is FYEKMQ (reference sequence). The germline V and J ends were trimmed by 0 bases and 1 base, with 15 bases remaining between them. The CDR3 covers 17 residues. The CDR3 spells CASSLGSHSPFNYGYTF. CDR3 DNA: TGTGCCAGCAGCTTAGGCTCCCACAGTCCATTTAACTATGGCTACACCTTC.

The chain recombines TRBV27 with TRBJ2-7, with D perhaps matching TRBD1 (5 bases). The germline gives CDR1 MNHEY, CDR2 SMNVEV (reference sequence). The CDR3 has 14 amino acids. With 2 bases removed from V and 0 bases from J, the gap between germline ends came to 8 bases. CDR3 sequence: CASSLLQDSYEQYF. The DNA for the CDR3 is TGTGCCAGCAGTTTACTACAGGACTCCTACGAGCAGTACTTC.

The CDR3 DNA follows: TGTGCCAGCAGTTTATTGGGGGAGAACACTGAAGCTTTCTTT. This encodes CASSLLGENTEAFF. V usage is TRBV27 and J usage is TRBJ1-1, with D maybe TRBD1 (5 bases). Germline CDR1 is MNHEY and CDR2 is SMNVEV (reference sequence). V shed 1 base and J shed 1 base, with 7 bases lying between them. The CDR3 loop spans 14 amino acids.

CDR3 sequence: CASSLAPVAGANEKLFF. CDR3 DNA: TGTGCCAGCAGCTTAGCCCCAGTCGCTGGAGCTAATGAAAAACTGTTTTTT. The chain joins TRBV7-6 to TRBJ1-4; D is uncertain. Trimming removed 0 bases at V and 3 bases at J, with 14 bases between. From germline, CDR1 is SGHVS and CDR2 FNYEAQ. CDR3 size: 17 residues. The full variable domain, its missing parts supplied by reference TRBV7-6 and TRBJ1-4, is GAGVSQSPRYKVTKRGQDVALRCDPISGHVSLYWYRQALGQGPEFLTYFNYEAQQDKSGLPNDRFSAERPEGSISTLTIQRTEQRDSAMYRCASSLAPVAGANEKLFFGSGTQLSVL.

This clone was seen a few times. The chain joins TRBV18 to TRBJ2-7; D tentatively reads TRBD1 or TRBD2 (5 bases each). CDR3 size: 12 residues. CDR1 and CDR2 (germline): KGHSH, LQKENI. Trimming removed 3 bases from V and 9 bases from J, with 12 bases in between. Written as DNA, the CDR3 is TGTGCCAGCTCACCCGGGACCGAGGGGCAGTACTTC. Its translation is CASSPGTEGQYF.

This sequence joins TRBV5-5 and TRBJ1-1; the D is unclear. Germline V gene sequence: CDR1 SGHKS, CDR2 YYEKEE (reference sequence). The CDR3 is 13 residues long. V was cut by 0 bases and J by 1 base, with 4 bases left in between. The CDR3 loop is CASSLERNTEAFF. The CDR3 bases are TGTGCCAGCAGCTTGGAGAGGAACACTGAAGCTTTCTTT.

This rearrangement joins TRBV19 to TRBJ2-2; the match to TRBD2 covers 7 bases. With 3 bases clipped from V and 5 bases from J, the junction kept 6 bases outside the gene matches. The CDR3 covers 15 residues. Per germline, CDR1 LNHDA and CDR2 SQIVND (reference sequence). This CDR3 is CASSIGGEATGELFF. DNA of the CDR3: TGTGCCAGTAGTATTGGGGGGGAAGCGACCGGGGAGCTGTTTTTT.

The V gene is TRBV5-1, the J gene TRBJ1-6; possible D gene TRBD1, 5 bases. The V end was cut by 0 bases, the J end by 7 bases, with 20 bases between. The CDR3 is made up of 18 amino acids. CDR1 SGHRS and CDR2 YFSETQ come from the germline V gene. In DNA, the CDR3 is TGCGCCAGCAGCTTGGACCCCAGGGATACTATCAGGAATTCACCCCTCCACTTT. It encodes CASSLDPRDTIRNSPLHF.

The chain combines TRBV27 with TRBJ2-5; no definite D call. This CDR3 spans 12 amino acids. Germline CDR1 reads MNHEY; CDR2 reads SMNVEV (reference sequence). Trimming pared 6 bases from V and 1 base from J, leaving 6 bases between. Here the CDR3 reads CASRSSQETQYF. The DNA for the CDR3 is TGTGCCAGCAGATCCAGCCAAGAGACCCAGTACTTC.

This rearrangement joins TRBV27 to TRBJ2-7; TRBD1 agrees at 9 bases. The trim removed 3 bases at V and 4 bases at J, leaving 4 bases unmatched. This CDR3 comprises 14 residues. Looked up from germline, CDR1 is MNHEY and CDR2 is SMNVEV (reference sequence). CDR3 nucleotides: TGTGCCAGCAGTTTGATCGGGACAGGGTACGAGCAGTACTTC. Encoded protein: CASSLIGTGYEQYF.

This rearrangement joins TRBV2 to TRBJ1-6; D gene unclear. V was pared by 3 bases and J by 6 bases, with 15 bases between. The CDR3 contains 16 residues. Germline CDR1 and CDR2: SNHLY and FYNNEI. The CDR3 sequence is CASSDEVPMGNSPLHF. In DNA form, the CDR3 reads TGTGCCAGCAGTGACGAGGTGCCCATGGGTAATTCACCCCTCCACTTT.

The chain joins TRBV5-1 to TRBJ2-5; tentatively, D is TRBD1 or TRBD2 (5 bases each). Germline V CDR1 and CDR2: SGHRS, YFSETQ. This CDR3 has 13 amino acids. Trimming removed 4 bases from V and 4 bases from J, with 11 bases in between. The CDR3, as DNA: TGCGCCAGCAGCCCCGGGGCCCTAGAGACCCAGTACTTC. It codes for CASSPGALETQYF.

The chain links TRBV7-9 to TRBJ2-5; 8 bases are shared with TRBD2. The junction had 9 bases not matched to a gene; V was cut back by 2 bases and J by 4 bases. Germline V gene data show CDR1 as SEHNR and CDR2 as FQNEAQ (reference sequence). This CDR3 comprises 16 residues. This CDR3 is CASSLPGLSGVETQYF. The CDR3 DNA reads as TGTGCCAGCAGCTTACCGGGACTTAGCGGGGTAGAGACCCAGTACTTC.